One sample yielded the 29 T cell receptor beta chains listed below, sequenced in a study of blood T cell repertoires in COVID-19. Libraries were prepared by immunoSEQ multiplex PCR; TCRdb keeps only in-frame clonotypes and omits some of them. The repertoire holds roughly 92,000 clones, with more than 75% as singletons. The sequenced sample was peripheral blood. These receptors originate from an elderly woman with acute or convalescent COVID-19.

The chain recombines TRBV29-1 with TRBJ1-1; 8 nucleotides line up with TRBD1. This CDR3 comprises 15 residues. The ends lost 5 bases at V and 6 bases at J; junction bases unmatched: 14. Per the germline V gene, CDR1 is SQVTM and CDR2 is ANQGSEA. DNA for the CDR3: TGCAGCGTTAATCAGGGGGCGGCCGTCGTCTCTGAAGCTTTCTTT. It codes for CSVNQGAAVVSEAFF.

This clone was observed a single time. This sequence joins TRBV10-2 and TRBJ1-1; D gene ambiguous. Trimming shortened V by 5 bases and J by 1 base, and 14 bases separated the two germline ends. The CDR3 is 15 amino acids. Per the germline V gene, CDR1 is WSHSY and CDR2 is SAAADI. The CDR3 DNA reads TGCGCCAGCAGTCAGCGCAAGGCCACGAACACTGAAGCTTTCTTT. Translation: CASSQRKATNTEAFF.

This clone was counted a single time. This rearrangement joins TRBV20-1 to TRBJ2-5, with TRBD2 matching over 8 bases. The CDR3 totals 13 residues. The V and J ends lost 3 bases and 5 bases, in that order; junction bases with no gene match: 5. CDR1 and CDR2 from the germline V gene are DFQATT and SNEGSKA (reference sequence). CDR3 protein: CSASGAGDETQYF. The CDR3 DNA sequence: TGCAGTGCTAGTGGAGCGGGGGACGAGACCCAGTACTTC.

The chain links TRBV19 to TRBJ1-5, with D possibly matching TRBD1 (6 bases). Looked up from germline, CDR1 is LNHDA and CDR2 is SQIVND (reference sequence). This CDR3 is 16 amino acids long. Trimming pared 9 bases from V and 6 bases from J, leaving 24 bases between. The CDR3 spells CASKNIFSGGGQPQHF. The CDR3 coding sequence is TGTGCCAGCAAAAATATTTTCTCGGGGGGCGGTCAGCCCCAGCATTTT.

The V and J genes are TRBV7-9 and TRBJ1-6; 7 bases match TRBD1. This CDR3 is 15 amino acids long. V shed 7 bases, J shed 7 bases, and the junction held 10 bases outside the gene matches. Germline assignment: CDR1 SEHNR and CDR2 FQNEAQ (reference sequence). CDR3 nucleotides: TGTGCCAGCACTTGGGGAGACAGGGTAAATTCACCCCTCCACTTT. Translated: CASTWGDRVNSPLHF. Filled out from reference TRBV7-9 and TRBJ1-6, the complete variable domain reads DTGVSQNPRHKITKRGQNVTFRCDPISEHNRLYWYRQTLGQGPEFLTYFQNEAQLEKSRLLSDRFSAERPKGSFSTLEIQRTEQGDSAMYLCASTWGDRVNSPLHFGNGTRLTVT.

The chain has TRBV10-3 and TRBJ1-6, with TRBD1 matching over 8 bases. V gave up 5 bases and J gave up 7 bases; unmatched junction bases: 7. The CDR3 extends over 15 amino acids. CDR1 and CDR2 (germline): ENHRY, SYGVKD. CDR3 region: CAISPRTGRNSPLHF. The CDR3, as DNA: TGTGCCATCAGTCCGAGGACAGGGCGGAATTCACCCCTCCACTTT.

The chain combines TRBV30 with TRBJ1-1; 7 nucleotides agree with TRBD1. Germline CDR1 and CDR2: GTSNPN and SVGIG (reference sequence). The CDR3 has 13 amino acids. V shed 4 bases and J 2 bases; nucleotides not matched to a gene: 4. The CDR3, as DNA: TGTGCCTGGACGGGGACAGATAACACTGAAGCTTTCTTT. This encodes CAWTGTDNTEAFF. The entire variable domain, with the rest obtained from reference TRBV30 and TRBJ1-1, is as follows: SQTIHQWPATLVQPVGSPLSLECTVEGTSNPNLYWYRQAAGRGLQLLFYSVGIGQISSEVPQNLSASRPQDRQFILSSKKLLLSDSGFYLCAWTGTDNTEAFFGQGTRLTVV.

The chain uses TRBV14 and TRBJ2-1; 8 bases are shared with TRBD2. This CDR3 region has 15 residues. The V gene end was trimmed by 4 bases and the J gene end by 7 bases; junction bases not matched to a gene: 9. Germline V lookup: CDR1 SGHDN, CDR2 FVKESK. The CDR3 coding sequence is TGTGCCAGCAGCCCATCAGGCGGGGGGAGAAATGAGCAGTTCTTC. It yields the protein CASSPSGGGRNEQFF.

This chain joins TRBV7-2 and TRBJ1-6, with TRBD1 identical over 7 bases. The CDR3 is 14 residues long. CDR1 and CDR2 from the germline V gene are SGHTA and FQGNSA. V lost 5 bases and J lost 5; bases outside the gene matches: 3. CDR3 amino acids: CASSLRGDNSPLHF. DNA of the CDR3: TGTGCCAGCAGCCTCAGGGGGGATAATTCACCCCTCCACTTT. Full variable domain (remainder filled in from reference TRBV7-2 and TRBJ1-6): GAGVSQSPSNKVTEKGKDVELRCDPISGHTALYWYRQSLGQGLEFLIYFQGNSAPDKSGLPSDRFSAERTGGSVSTLTIQRTQQEDSAVYLCASSLRGDNSPLHFGNGTRLTVT.

The chain has TRBV4-1 and TRBJ1-1; 8 nucleotides align to TRBD1. The ends lost 6 bases at V and 4 bases at J; junction bases unmatched: 7. The CDR3 is 14 residues long. The germline V gene has CDR1 MGHRA and CDR2 YSYEKL. The CDR3 DNA sequence: TGCGCCAGCAGGACAACAGGGGGGGCCACTGAAGCTTTCTTT. It yields the protein CASRTTGGATEAFF.

The V call is TRBV9, the J call TRBJ2-3, with 7 nucleotides matching TRBD2. V lost 0 bases, J lost 3 bases, and 10 bases stayed unmatched. The CDR3 has 17 residues. Germline V gene lookup returns CDR1 SGDLS and CDR2 YYNGEE. As DNA, the CDR3 is TGTGCCAGCAGCGTAGCACTAGCGCCCAAGGGAACAGATACGCAGTATTTT. It encodes CASSVALAPKGTDTQYF.

The chain recombines TRBV27 with TRBJ2-3; 13 bases fit TRBD2. Germline V gene lookup returns CDR1 MNHEY and CDR2 SMNVEV (reference sequence). The CDR3 consists of 18 residues. V was clipped by 2 bases and J by 8 bases; unmatched bases: 13. The CDR3 DNA reads as TGTGCCAGCAGTTTAGGGGGGACTAGCGGGGTGCATATTAGTACGCAGTATTTT. Translated, it gives CASSLGGTSGVHISTQYF.

The V and J genes are TRBV19 and TRBJ2-7; 8 nucleotides align to TRBD1. The CDR3 sequence is 13 residues long. The junction had 4 bases not matched to a gene; V was cut back by 6 bases and J by 3 bases. Germline CDR1 and CDR2: LNHDA and SQIVND (reference sequence). CDR3: CASRQGAGYEQYF. DNA for the CDR3: TGTGCCAGTAGGCAGGGGGCCGGCTACGAGCAGTACTTC.

This clone showed up just once. The V call is TRBV6-5, the J call TRBJ1-2; 7 nucleotides line up with TRBD1. CDR1 is MNHEY and CDR2 is SVGAGI in the germline V gene. CDR3 length: 12 amino acids. With V trimmed by 6 bases and J by 6 bases, 4 bases remained unmatched. CDR3 nucleotides: TGTGCCAGCAGAACCACAGGGGATGGCTACACCTTC. This encodes CASRTTGDGYTF.

This rearrangement joins TRBV18 to TRBJ1-1; D is unclear. The CDR3 runs to 15 residues. Trimming removed 3 bases at V and 3 bases at J, with 14 bases between. The germline gives CDR1 KGHSH, CDR2 LQKENI. The CDR3 sequence: CASSPGREIDTEAFF. CDR3 coding DNA: TGTGCCAGCTCACCGGGAAGGGAGATTGACACTGAAGCTTTCTTT.

The CDR3 coding sequence is TGTGCCAGCAGTAAGTCAGGGGCTGTTAATGAAAAACTGTTTTTT. Amino acid sequence: CASSKSGAVNEKLFF. This chain joins TRBV28 and TRBJ1-4; TRBD1 is a possible D gene (6 bases). The CDR3 runs to 15 residues. Germline values: CDR1 MDHEN, CDR2 SYDVKM. The V end lost 5 bases, the J end lost 4 bases, and 14 bases lay between the germline ends.

V is TRBV3-1 (or the pseudogene TRBV3-2) and J is TRBJ2-7, with D perhaps TRBD1 (5 bases). Per the germline V gene, CDR1 is LGHDT and CDR2 is YNNKEL (reference sequence). Trimming took 2 bases from V and 3 from J, leaving 14 bases between them. This CDR3 contains 15 residues. The CDR3 region has the DNA TGTGCCAGCAGCCAAAGGGGCAGGGATAGCTACGAGCAGTACTTC. As protein: CASSQRGRDSYEQYF.

This chain uses TRBV7-2 with TRBJ1-3; D is possibly TRBD1 (6 bases). Germline-derived CDR1 and CDR2 are SGHTA and FQGNSA. With 5 bases removed from V and 0 bases from J, the gap between germline ends came to 17 bases. CDR3 length equals 17 residues. The CDR3 region has the DNA TGTGCCAGCAGCCCCCCCCGGGAGGACAGCTCTGGAAACACCATATATTTT. Its translation is CASSPPREDSSGNTIYF.

The chain employs TRBV9 and TRBJ2-3; TRBD2 agrees at 11 bases. Trimming removed 0 bases from V and 2 bases from J; junction bases left unmatched: 2. Germline loops: CDR1 SGDLS, CDR2 YYNGEE. The CDR3 loop spans 16 amino acids. The CDR3 nucleotides are TGTGCCAGCAGCGTAGTAGCGGGGGGGACCACAGATACGCAGTATTTT. The encoded protein is CASSVVAGGTTDTQYF. The variable domain in full, with the rest retrieved from reference TRBV9 and TRBJ2-3, is DSGVTQTPKHLITATGQRVTLRCSPRSGDLSVYWYQQSLDQGLQFLIQYYNGEERAKGNILERFSAQQFPDLHSELNLSSLELGDSALYFCASSVVAGGTTDTQYFGPGTRLTVL.

The J gene is TRBJ2-1, the V gene TRBV27; 9 bases align to TRBD2. Germline V gene sequence: CDR1 MNHEY, CDR2 SMNVEV (reference sequence). The CDR3 consists of 15 residues. The V gene end was trimmed by 3 bases and the J gene end by 6 bases; junction bases not matched to a gene: 6. The CDR3 DNA sequence: TGTGCCAGCAGTTTGAGGCGGGAGGGCCGCAATGAGCAGTTCTTC. Translating gives CASSLRREGRNEQFF.

This chain links TRBV4-1 with TRBJ2-2; TRBD2 matches 7 bases. Germline CDR1 is MGHRA and CDR2 is YSYEKL. V trimming: 0 bases; J trimming: 3 bases; junction bases outside the gene matches: 4. The CDR3 has 16 amino acids. In DNA, the CDR3 is TGCGCCAGCAGCCAAGATGGCGGGGGTTACACCGGGGAGCTGTTTTTT. This codes for CASSQDGGGYTGELFF.

The chain recombines TRBV14 with TRBJ1-6; D not resolved. This CDR3 contains 16 residues. Per the germline V gene, CDR1 is SGHDN and CDR2 is FVKESK. V lost 2 bases, J lost 2 bases, and 10 bases lay in between. The CDR3 DNA reads as TGTGCCAGCAGCCAAATGTCGGGAACCTATAATTCACCCCTCCACTTT. Protein sequence: CASSQMSGTYNSPLHF.

This clone occurred once. The chain has TRBV7-9 and TRBJ1-4, with 8 bases identical to TRBD1. Germline V gene lookup returns CDR1 SEHNR and CDR2 FQNEAQ (reference sequence). The trim removed 0 bases at V and 7 bases at J, leaving 7 bases unmatched. The CDR3 loop spans 16 amino acids. CDR3 in amino acids: CASSLAGQGGGEKLFF. In nucleotides, the CDR3 is TGTGCCAGCAGCTTAGCCGGACAGGGTGGGGGTGAAAAACTGTTTTTT.

V usage is TRBV3-1 (or the pseudogene TRBV3-2) and J usage is TRBJ1-6; possible D gene TRBD1, 6 bases. Per the germline V gene, CDR1 is LGHDT and CDR2 is YNNKEL (reference sequence). The CDR3 consists of 15 residues. The germline V and J ends were trimmed by 4 bases and 10 bases, with 17 bases remaining between them. CDR3 amino acids: CASSLFQGKGSPLHF. The CDR3, as DNA: TGTGCCAGCAGCCTTTTTCAGGGGAAGGGATCACCCCTCCACTTT.

The chain links TRBV11-2 to TRBJ1-1; 9 bases are a match to TRBD1. The V gene's germline CDR1 is SGHAT and CDR2 FQNNGV. V lost 2 bases and J lost 10; bases outside the gene matches: 5. The CDR3 runs 13 residues. The CDR3 bases are TGTGCCAGCAGCTTAAACGGGGACAGGGCAGCTTTCTTT. It is translated as CASSLNGDRAAFF.

Comments on this clone: This specimen includes other DNA sequences encoding the same CDR3. The gene calls are TRBV5-4 and TRBJ1-1; 7 nucleotides align to TRBD1. V lost 0 bases and J lost 4; bases outside the gene matches: 6. Germline CDR1 reads SGHNT; CDR2 reads YYREEE (reference sequence). The CDR3 sequence is 15 residues long. CDR3 coding DNA: TGTGCCAGCAGCTTGGGGCAGGGGGTGATCACTGAAGCTTTCTTT. It translates to CASSLGQGVITEAFF.

The chain joins TRBV11-2 to TRBJ2-3; perhaps TRBD1 as D (5 bases). The CDR3 runs 15 residues. V shed 5 bases and J shed 0 bases, with 12 bases lying between them. The V gene's germline CDR1 is SGHAT and CDR2 FQNNGV. CDR3 bases: TGTGCCAGCAGCAGAAGGGGCACTAGCACAGATACGCAGTATTTT. Amino acid sequence: CASSRRGTSTDTQYF.

This chain joins TRBV9 and TRBJ1-1; D possibly corresponds to TRBD1 (5 bases). The CDR3 spans 16 residues. Germline CDR1 reads SGDLS; CDR2 reads YYNGEE. Trimming removed 4 bases from V and 4 bases from J, with 20 bases in between. Here the CDR3 reads CASSPPGSGGPTEAFF. CDR3 nucleotides: TGTGCCAGCAGCCCTCCCGGTTCGGGGGGTCCCACTGAAGCTTTCTTT.

The V call is TRBV5-1, the J call TRBJ1-5; a possible D gene is TRBD1 (5 bases). The CDR3 spans 14 residues. Germline values: CDR1 SGHRS, CDR2 YFSETQ. Deletions cut 4 bases from V and 8 bases from J, with 16 bases between. In DNA form, the CDR3 reads TGCGCCAGCAGCCCCTCTCCAGGGATTGAGCCCCAGCATTTT. It is translated as CASSPSPGIEPQHF. Full variable domain (outside the CDR3, taken from reference TRBV5-1 and TRBJ1-5): KAGVTQTPRYLIKTRGQQVTLSCSPISGHRSVSWYQQTPGQGLQFLFEYFSETQRNKGNFPGRFSGRQFSNSRSEMNVSTLELGDSALYLCASSPSPGIEPQHFGDGTRLSIL.